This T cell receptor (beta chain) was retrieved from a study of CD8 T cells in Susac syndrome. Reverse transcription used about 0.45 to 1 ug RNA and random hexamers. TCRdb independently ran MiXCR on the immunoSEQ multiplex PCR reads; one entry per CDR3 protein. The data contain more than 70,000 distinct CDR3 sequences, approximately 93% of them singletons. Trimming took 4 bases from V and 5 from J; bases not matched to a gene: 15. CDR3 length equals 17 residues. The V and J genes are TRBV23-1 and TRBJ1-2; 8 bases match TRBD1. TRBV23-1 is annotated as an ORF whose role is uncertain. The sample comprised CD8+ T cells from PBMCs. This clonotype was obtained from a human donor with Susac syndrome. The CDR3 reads CASSRPGQAPGRYGYTF. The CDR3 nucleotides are TGCGCCAGCAGTCGCCCGGGACAGGCCCCCGGGCGGTATGGCTACACCTTC.